The sequence of this T cell receptor beta chain was determined in a study of patients and donors after allogeneic stem cell transplantation. This CDR3 comprises 12 residues. Germline values: CDR1 DFQATT, CDR2 SNEGSKA (reference sequence). With V trimmed by 7 bases and J by 7 bases, 7 bases remained unmatched. TCRdb independently ran MiXCR on the RT-PCR reads; one entry per CDR3 protein. This sample yields some 960,000 distinct CDR3 sequences, of which around 17% are seen a single time; 5% to 6.5% belongs to the top ten. Material for sequencing was blood, either unsorted or a sorted T cell fraction (not recorded which). The chain joins TRBV20-1 to TRBJ1-5; 7 positions agree with TRBD1. The sequence was obtained from a human donor who was either an allogeneic HSCT recipient or a stem cell or donor lymphocyte infusion donor (not recorded which). It is not recorded whose cells these are; they may come from a transplant donor. CDR3 region: CSGQGDRQPQHF. CDR3 DNA sequence: TGCAGTGGTCAGGGGGATAGGCAGCCCCAGCATTTT.